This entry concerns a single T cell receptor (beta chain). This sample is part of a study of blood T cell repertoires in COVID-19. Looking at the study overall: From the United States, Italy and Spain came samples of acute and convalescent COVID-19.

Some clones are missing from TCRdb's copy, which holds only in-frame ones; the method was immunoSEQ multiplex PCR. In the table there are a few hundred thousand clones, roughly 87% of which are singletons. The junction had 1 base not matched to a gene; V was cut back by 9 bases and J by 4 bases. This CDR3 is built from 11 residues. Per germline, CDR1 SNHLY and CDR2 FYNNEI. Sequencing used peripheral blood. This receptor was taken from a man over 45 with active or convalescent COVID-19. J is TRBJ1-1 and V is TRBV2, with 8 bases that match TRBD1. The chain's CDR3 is CARTGGTEAFF. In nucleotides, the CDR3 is TGTGCCAGAACAGGGGGCACTGAAGCTTTCTTT.